One and the same sample provided the 23 T cell receptor beta chains below, sequenced in a study of human T cells and chemical hapten exposure. TCRdb reprocessed the RACE reads via MiXCR and lists one record per CDR3 protein. The table lists some 380,000 distinct CDR3 sequences, roughly 4.8% of them singletons. Documented time point: patch test 1, 2 weeks after DPC sensitization. Described treatment: therapeutic diphenylcyclopropenone sensitization with weekly scalp DPC. Sample: whole blood, taken in connection with sensitization to the hapten diphenylcyclopropenone (DPC). These receptors were obtained from a woman aged 50 to 60 with alopecia areata. Some clones in this sample may be carry-over from other donors' samples.

This clonotype has ten or more counts. The J gene is TRBJ2-5, the V gene TRBV5-1; D possibly corresponds to TRBD1 (6 bases). CDR3 length: 14 residues. Trimming removed 3 bases at V and 2 bases at J, with 11 bases between. Germline values: CDR1 SGHRS, CDR2 YFSETQ. The CDR3: CASSSTGKQETQYF. DNA for the CDR3: TGCGCCAGCAGCTCAACAGGGAAACAAGAGACCCAGTACTTC.

The chain links TRBV5-1 to TRBJ2-5; D may match TRBD1 or TRBD2 (5 bases each). Germline CDR1 SGHRS, CDR2 YFSETQ. The germline V and J ends were trimmed by 4 bases and 0 bases, with 13 bases remaining between them. CDR3 length: 15 amino acids. The CDR3 is CASSRRDGHQETQYF. The CDR3 DNA reads TGCGCCAGCAGCAGACGGGACGGACACCAAGAGACCCAGTACTTC.

This clonotype has at least ten counts. The V gene is TRBV7-6, the J gene TRBJ2-1; D unresolved. The CDR3 consists of 17 residues. Germline CDR1 SGHVS, CDR2 FNYEAQ. Between the trimmed V and J ends, which lost 1 base and 2 bases, there was a span of 15 bases. This CDR3 is CASSLESLYSPYNEQFF. The CDR3 nucleotides read TGTGCCAGCAGCTTAGAGTCCCTATATAGCCCCTACAATGAGCAGTTCTTC.

The table lists this clonotype with a few counts. V and J are TRBV9 and TRBJ2-1, with a possible D match to TRBD2 (5 bases). The germline CDR1 and CDR2 sequences are SGDLS and YYNGEE. CDR3 size: 13 residues. V lost 7 bases and J lost 1, with 9 bases in between. CDR3 amino acids: CASGGTSYNEQFF. For the CDR3, the DNA is TGTGCCAGCGGAGGAACTTCCTACAATGAGCAGTTCTTC.

The table lists this clonotype with many counts. The chain has TRBV19 and TRBJ2-6; D gene unclear. The germline CDR1 and CDR2 sequences are LNHDA and SQIVND (reference sequence). CDR3 length equals 16 residues. The V end lost 2 bases, the J end lost 0 bases, and 8 bases lay between the germline ends. The CDR3 DNA reads as TGTGCCAGTAGTATATGGCTGATCTCTGGGGCCAACGTCCTGACTTTC. Translated: CASSIWLISGANVLTF.

This clonotype appeared a few times. The chain carries TRBV2 and TRBJ1-1; no definite D call. CDR1 is SNHLY, CDR2 FYNNEI, per germline. The CDR3 is 13 residues long. The ends were cut back, 6 bases at V and 1 base at J, with 9 bases in the middle. The CDR3 loop reads CASSAGSNTEAFF. The DNA of the CDR3 is TGTGCCAGCAGCGCAGGATCGAACACTGAAGCTTTCTTT.

This clonotype was counted many times. This chain links TRBV24-1 with TRBJ2-3, with D possibly being TRBD1 (6 bases). V lost 7 bases, J lost 3 bases, and 13 bases lay in between. There are 14 residues in the CDR3. The germline gives CDR1 KGHDR, CDR2 SFDVKD. DNA for the CDR3: TGTGCCACCAGGGACAGCATGGGGACAGATACGCAGTATTTT. Amino acid sequence: CATRDSMGTDTQYF.

This chain uses TRBV12-3 or TRBV12-4 with TRBJ2-1, with 8 bases lining up with TRBD2. V dropped 8 bases and J dropped 8; count of bases not matched to a gene: 17. This CDR3 contains 16 residues. The CDR3 sequence: CASSSPPGLGWDEQFF. Written as DNA, the CDR3 is TGTGCCAGCTCCTCTCCTCCGGGACTAGGGTGGGATGAGCAGTTCTTC.

Ten or more counts support this clonotype. As DNA, the CDR3 is TGTGCCAGTTCTTTGGGGATCCAAAACAATGAGCAGTTCTTC. It is translated as CASSLGIQNNEQFF. The V and J genes are TRBV12-3 or TRBV12-4 and TRBJ2-1; D unclear. The CDR3 runs 14 residues. Trimming pared 9 bases from V and 5 bases from J, leaving 17 bases between.

The V and J genes are TRBV3-1 and TRBJ2-3, with 9 nucleotides matching TRBD2. V lost 5 bases to trimming and J lost 4 bases; unmatched junction nucleotides: 4. Germline CDR1 LGHDT, CDR2 YNNKEL (reference sequence). CDR3 length equals 14 residues. The CDR3 loop reads CASSVRGGADTQYF. In DNA form, the CDR3 reads TGTGCCAGCAGCGTGCGGGGGGGGGCAGATACGCAGTATTTT.

This clonotype has a count of ten or more. The V and J genes are TRBV5-1 and TRBJ2-1, with D possibly being TRBD2 (5 bases). The CDR3 consists of 15 residues. Per germline, CDR1 SGHRS and CDR2 YFSETQ. Trimming removed 2 bases from V and 8 bases from J, with 17 bases in between. CDR3 DNA: TGCGCCAGCAGCTTTCCCGGGAACCCCATCGATGAGCAGTTCTTC. Protein product: CASSFPGNPIDEQFF.

The V gene is TRBV7-9, the J gene TRBJ2-1; 8 bases line up with TRBD2. CDR1 SEHNR and CDR2 FQNEAQ come from the germline V gene (reference sequence). After removal of 5 bases from V and 8 bases from J, the junction contained 14 bases not matched to a gene. CDR3 size: 16 residues. CDR3: CASSPPGTRALDEQFF. CDR3 sequence (DNA): TGTGCCAGCAGCCCTCCCGGGACTAGAGCCTTGGATGAGCAGTTCTTC.

This clonotype was counted ten times or more. The chain links TRBV28 to TRBJ1-5; D gene unclear. V gave up 3 bases and J gave up 3 bases, with 6 bases separating them. CDR1 and CDR2 (germline): MDHEN, SYDVKM. The CDR3 length is 13 residues. CDR3 sequence reads: CASSLRDNQPQHF. CDR3 bases: TGTGCCAGCAGTTTGCGGGACAATCAGCCCCAGCATTTT.

The chain links TRBV29-1 to TRBJ2-3; 7 bases fit TRBD2. The CDR3 runs 14 residues. Germline values: CDR1 SQVTM, CDR2 ANQGSEA. Trimming took 7 bases from V and 3 from J; bases not matched to a gene: 10. The DNA of the CDR3 is TGCAGCGGGGACCAGGGAGCGGGGACAGATACGCAGTATTTT. Its translation is CSGDQGAGTDTQYF.

This clonotype was recorded a few times. The rearrangement joins TRBV28 to TRBJ2-2; D is undetermined. The CDR3 contains 13 residues. The germline gives CDR1 MDHEN, CDR2 SYDVKM. Trimming pared 8 bases from V and 4 bases from J, leaving 11 bases between. CDR3 sequence reads: CASQHSSTGELFF. The CDR3 DNA is TGTGCCAGCCAACATAGTAGCACCGGGGAGCTGTTTTTT.

Points on this clonotype: At one end, the junction sequence differs from germline, possibly due to a read error. This sequence joins TRBV29-1 and TRBJ2-3, with D perhaps matching TRBD1 or TRBD2 (6 bases each). Germline V gene data show CDR1 as SQVTM and CDR2 as ANQGSEA. The CDR3 consists of 14 residues. The CDR3 DNA reads as TGCAGCGTTCTAACAGGGAGGAGCACATATACGCAGTATTTT. It encodes CSVLTGRSTYTQYF.

This clonotype was counted at least ten times. V is TRBV20-1 and J is TRBJ1-1, with D unclear. The CDR3 extends over 12 amino acids. The germline V gene encodes CDR1 DFQATT and CDR2 SNEGSKA (reference sequence). Trimming shortened V by 3 bases and J by 2 bases, and 7 bases separated the two germline ends. CDR3 sequence: CSARHRNTEAFF. CDR3 bases: TGCAGTGCTAGGCACCGAAACACTGAAGCTTTCTTT.

This clonotype was recorded many times. The gene calls are TRBV28 and TRBJ2-3, with 9 bases fitting TRBD2. The ends lost 5 bases at V and 1 base at J; junction bases unmatched: 1. This CDR3 comprises 14 residues. Germline V gives CDR1 MDHEN, CDR2 SYDVKM. CDR3: CASSASGGTDTQYF. The CDR3 DNA is TGTGCCAGCAGTGCTAGCGGGGGCACAGATACGCAGTATTTT.

This clonotype was recorded many times. The rearrangement links TRBV6-1 to TRBJ2-3; D is uncertain. CDR1 MNHNS and CDR2 SASEGT come from the germline V gene. Trimming took 5 bases from V and 9 from J, leaving 12 bases between them. This CDR3 is built from 12 residues. This CDR3 reads CASSPWADTQYF. CDR3 nucleotides: TGTGCCAGCAGTCCCTGGGCGGACACGCAGTATTTT.

The V gene is TRBV15, the J gene TRBJ2-3; the match to TRBD2 covers 10 bases. CDR1 and CDR2 from the germline V gene are LNHNV and YYDKDF (reference sequence). V dropped 4 bases and J dropped 2; count of bases not matched to a gene: 6. CDR3 length equals 16 residues. The CDR3 DNA sequence: TGTGCCACCAGCACCCTAGCGGGGGTGAACACAGATACGCAGTATTTT. The encoded protein is CATSTLAGVNTDTQYF. The full variable domain, its missing parts supplied by reference TRBV15 and TRBJ2-3, is DAMVIQNPRYQVTQFGKPVTLSCSQTLNHNVMYWYQQKSSQAPKLLFHYYDKDFNNEADTPDNFQSRRPNTSFCFLDIRSPGLGDTAMYLCATSTLAGVNTDTQYFGPGTRLTVL.

This clonotype was observed at least ten times. This chain connects TRBV5-1 to TRBJ2-1; 7 positions agree with TRBD2. The CDR3 has 12 residues. V trimming: 7 bases; J trimming: 10 bases; junction bases outside the gene matches: 8. Germline V CDR1 and CDR2: SGHRS, YFSETQ. The CDR3 sequence: CASRGGGGEQFF. The CDR3 DNA reads TGCGCCAGCCGAGGAGGCGGGGGAGAGCAGTTCTTC.

The table lists this clonotype with a few counts. The chain couples TRBV20-1 to TRBJ2-1; perhaps TRBD1 as D (7 bases). V lost 6 bases and J 7 bases, leaving 22 bases between the germline ends. CDR3 length: 15 amino acids. Germline V gives CDR1 DFQATT, CDR2 SNEGSKA (reference sequence). The CDR3 protein is CSAPTAGRGENEQFF. As DNA, the CDR3 is TGCAGTGCCCCCACGGCGGGCAGGGGGGAGAATGAGCAGTTCTTC.

This clonotype was picked up many times. The genes are TRBV20-1 and TRBJ2-3, with TRBD2 matching over 10 bases. This CDR3 contains 14 residues. Trimming took 6 bases from V and 0 from J; bases not matched to a gene: 3. Germline V gene lookup returns CDR1 DFQATT and CDR2 SNEGSKA (reference sequence). The CDR3 nucleotides are TGCAGTGCAATGACTAGCGGGAGCACAGATACGCAGTATTTT. It codes for CSAMTSGSTDTQYF.